This TCR beta chain came from a study of blood T cell repertoires in COVID-19. Clones were read by immunoSEQ multiplex PCR, and TCRdb kept only the in-frame ones, dropping some. This table has some 170,000 clones, about 80% appearing once. Germline loops: CDR1 LNHDA, CDR2 SQIVND (reference sequence). The CDR3 runs 16 residues. The germline V and J ends were trimmed by 3 bases and 2 bases, with 13 bases remaining between them. V usage is TRBV19 and J usage is TRBJ2-2; tentative D call: TRBD1 (5 bases). The origin of this receptor is a woman aged 70 to 79 with acute or convalescent COVID-19. The sequenced material came from peripheral blood. Here the CDR3 reads CASSILGQGNTGELFF. The CDR3, as DNA: TGTGCCAGTAGTATTTTGGGGCAGGGAAACACCGGGGAGCTGTTTTTT.